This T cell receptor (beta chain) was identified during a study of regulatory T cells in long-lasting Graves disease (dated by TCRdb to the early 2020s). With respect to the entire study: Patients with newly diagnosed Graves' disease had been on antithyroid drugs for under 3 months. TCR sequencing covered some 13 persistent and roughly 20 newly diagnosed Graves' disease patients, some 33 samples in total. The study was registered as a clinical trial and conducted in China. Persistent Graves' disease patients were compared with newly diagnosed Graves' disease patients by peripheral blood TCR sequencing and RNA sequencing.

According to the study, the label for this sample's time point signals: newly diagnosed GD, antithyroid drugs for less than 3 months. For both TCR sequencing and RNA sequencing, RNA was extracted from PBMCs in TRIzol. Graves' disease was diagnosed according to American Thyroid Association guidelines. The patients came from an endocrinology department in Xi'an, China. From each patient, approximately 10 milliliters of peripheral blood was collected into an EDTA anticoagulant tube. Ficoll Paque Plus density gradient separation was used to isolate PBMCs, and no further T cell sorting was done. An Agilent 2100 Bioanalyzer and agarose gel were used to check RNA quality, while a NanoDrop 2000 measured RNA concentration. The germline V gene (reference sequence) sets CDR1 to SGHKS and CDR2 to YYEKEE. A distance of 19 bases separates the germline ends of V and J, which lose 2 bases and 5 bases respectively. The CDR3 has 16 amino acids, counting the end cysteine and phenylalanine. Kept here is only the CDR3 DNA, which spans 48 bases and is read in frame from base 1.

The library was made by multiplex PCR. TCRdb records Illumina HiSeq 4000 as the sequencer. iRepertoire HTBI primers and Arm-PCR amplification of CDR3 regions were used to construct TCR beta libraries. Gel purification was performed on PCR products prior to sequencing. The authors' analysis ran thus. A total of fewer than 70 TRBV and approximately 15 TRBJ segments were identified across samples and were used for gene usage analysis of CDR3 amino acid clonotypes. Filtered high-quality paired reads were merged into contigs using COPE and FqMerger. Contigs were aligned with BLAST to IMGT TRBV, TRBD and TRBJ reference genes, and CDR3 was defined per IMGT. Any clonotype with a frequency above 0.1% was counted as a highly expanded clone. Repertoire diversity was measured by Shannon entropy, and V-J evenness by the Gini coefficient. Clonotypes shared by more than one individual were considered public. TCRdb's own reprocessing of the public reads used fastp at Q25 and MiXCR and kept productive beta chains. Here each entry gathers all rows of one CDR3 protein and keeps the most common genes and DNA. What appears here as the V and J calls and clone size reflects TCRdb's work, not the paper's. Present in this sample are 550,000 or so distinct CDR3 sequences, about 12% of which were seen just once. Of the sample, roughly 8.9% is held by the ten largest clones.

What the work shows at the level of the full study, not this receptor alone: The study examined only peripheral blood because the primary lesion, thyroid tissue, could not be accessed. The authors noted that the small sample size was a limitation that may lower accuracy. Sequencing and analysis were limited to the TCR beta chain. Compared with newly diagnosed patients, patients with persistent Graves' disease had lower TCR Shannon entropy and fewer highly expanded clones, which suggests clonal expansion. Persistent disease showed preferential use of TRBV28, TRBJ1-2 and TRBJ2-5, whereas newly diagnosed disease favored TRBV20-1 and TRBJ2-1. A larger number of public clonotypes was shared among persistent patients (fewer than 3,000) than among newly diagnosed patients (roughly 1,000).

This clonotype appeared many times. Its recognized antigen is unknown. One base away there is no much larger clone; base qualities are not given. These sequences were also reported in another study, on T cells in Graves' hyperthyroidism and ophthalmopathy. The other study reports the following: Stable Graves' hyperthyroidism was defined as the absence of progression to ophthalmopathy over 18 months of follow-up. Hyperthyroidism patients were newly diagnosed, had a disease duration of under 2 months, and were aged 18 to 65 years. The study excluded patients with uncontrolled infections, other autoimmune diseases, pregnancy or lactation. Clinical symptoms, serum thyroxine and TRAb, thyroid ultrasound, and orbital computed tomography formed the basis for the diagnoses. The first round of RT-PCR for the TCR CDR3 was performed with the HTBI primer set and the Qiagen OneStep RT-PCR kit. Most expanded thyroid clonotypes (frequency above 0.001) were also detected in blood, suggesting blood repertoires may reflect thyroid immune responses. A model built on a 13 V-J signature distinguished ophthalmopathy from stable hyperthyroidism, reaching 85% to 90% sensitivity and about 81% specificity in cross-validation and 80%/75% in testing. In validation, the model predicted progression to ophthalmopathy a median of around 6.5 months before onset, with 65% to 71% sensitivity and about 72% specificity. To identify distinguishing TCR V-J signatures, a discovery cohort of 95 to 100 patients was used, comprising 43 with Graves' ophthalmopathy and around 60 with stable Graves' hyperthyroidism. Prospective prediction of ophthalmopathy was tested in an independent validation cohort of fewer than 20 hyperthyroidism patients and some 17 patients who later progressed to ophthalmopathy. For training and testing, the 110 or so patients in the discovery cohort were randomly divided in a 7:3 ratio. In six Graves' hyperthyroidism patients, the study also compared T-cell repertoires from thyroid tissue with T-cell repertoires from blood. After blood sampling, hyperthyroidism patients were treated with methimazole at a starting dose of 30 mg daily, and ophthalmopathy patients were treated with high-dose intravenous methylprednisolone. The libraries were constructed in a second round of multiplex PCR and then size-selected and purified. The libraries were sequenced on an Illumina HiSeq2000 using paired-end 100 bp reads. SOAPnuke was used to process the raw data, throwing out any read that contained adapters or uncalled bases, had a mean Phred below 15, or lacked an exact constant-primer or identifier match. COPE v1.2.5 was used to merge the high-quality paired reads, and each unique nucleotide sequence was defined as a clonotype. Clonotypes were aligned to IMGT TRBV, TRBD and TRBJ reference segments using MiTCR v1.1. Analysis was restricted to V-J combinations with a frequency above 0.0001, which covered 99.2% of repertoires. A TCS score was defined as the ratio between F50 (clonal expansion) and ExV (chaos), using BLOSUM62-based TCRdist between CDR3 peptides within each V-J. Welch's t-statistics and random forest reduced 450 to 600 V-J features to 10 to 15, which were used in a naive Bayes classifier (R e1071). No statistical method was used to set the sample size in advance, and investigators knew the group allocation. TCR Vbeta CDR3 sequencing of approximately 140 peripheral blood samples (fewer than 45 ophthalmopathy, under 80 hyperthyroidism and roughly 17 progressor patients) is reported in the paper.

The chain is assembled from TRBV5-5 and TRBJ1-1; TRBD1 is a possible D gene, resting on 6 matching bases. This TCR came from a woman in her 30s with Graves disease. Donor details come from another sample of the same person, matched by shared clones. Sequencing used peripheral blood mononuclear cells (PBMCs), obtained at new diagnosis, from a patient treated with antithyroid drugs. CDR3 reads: CASSFWGRGGPTEAFF. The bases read TGTGCCAGCAGCTTTTGGGGTAGGGGGGGCCCGACTGAAGCTTTCTTT.